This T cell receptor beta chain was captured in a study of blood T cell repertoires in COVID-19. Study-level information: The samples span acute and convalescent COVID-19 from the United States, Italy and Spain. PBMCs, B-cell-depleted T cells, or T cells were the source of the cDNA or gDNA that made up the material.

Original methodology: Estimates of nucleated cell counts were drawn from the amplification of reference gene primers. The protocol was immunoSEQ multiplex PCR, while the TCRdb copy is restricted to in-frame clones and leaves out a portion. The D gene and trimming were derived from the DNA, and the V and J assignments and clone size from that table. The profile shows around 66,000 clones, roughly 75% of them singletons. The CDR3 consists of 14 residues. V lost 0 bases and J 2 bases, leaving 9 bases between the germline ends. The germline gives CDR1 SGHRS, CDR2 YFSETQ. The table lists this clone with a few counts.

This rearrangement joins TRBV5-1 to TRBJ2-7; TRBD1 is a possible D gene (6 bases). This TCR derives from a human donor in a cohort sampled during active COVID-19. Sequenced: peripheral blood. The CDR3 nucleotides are TGCGCCAGCAGCTTGGACAGGGCCACCTACGAGCAGTACTTC. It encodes CASSLDRATYEQYF.